This passage covers 17 T cell receptor beta chains from one sample sequenced in a study of T cells in Graves' hyperthyroidism and ophthalmopathy. The investigators amplified TCR beta CDR3 regions from RNA transcripts. With the HTBI primer set, the TCR CDR3 went through a first round of RT-PCR. TCRdb analysed the multiplex PCR reads with MiXCR anew, one entry per CDR3 protein. Of 300,000 or so distinct CDR3 sequences listed, over 15% are singletons. The sequenced sample consisted of blood. The receptor set was obtained from a woman in her fifties or sixties with Graves' ophthalmopathy.

This clonotype was picked up many times. The gene calls are TRBV6-1 and TRBJ2-7, with 9 bases identical to TRBD1. This CDR3 has 13 residues. The V gene end was trimmed by 6 bases and the J gene end by 5 bases; junction bases not matched to a gene: 5. Germline lookup yields CDR1 MNHNS and CDR2 SASEGT. The chain's CDR3 is CASSRDREDEQYF. CDR3 nucleotides: TGTGCCAGCAGCCGGGACAGGGAAGACGAGCAGTACTTC.

The chain employs TRBV7-2 and TRBJ2-7, with D perhaps TRBD1 (8 bases). V was pared by 5 bases and J by 2 bases, with 13 bases between. The germline V gene has CDR1 SGHTA and CDR2 FQGNSA. The length of the CDR3 is 14 residues. This chain's CDR3 is CASSPQGGAYEQYF. Here the CDR3 DNA reads TGTGCCAGCAGCCCACAGGGGGGGGCCTACGAGCAGTACTTC.

This clonotype occurred many times. The rearrangement joins TRBV27 to TRBJ2-3; D possibly corresponds to TRBD2 (5 bases). From germline, CDR1 is MNHEY and CDR2 SMNVEV (reference sequence). Trimming removed 6 bases at V and 5 bases at J, with 15 bases between. The CDR3 has 14 amino acids. Here the CDR3 DNA reads TGTGCCAGCAGACGGGGTGGGAGCTTAGATACGCAGTATTTT. It specifies CASRRGGSLDTQYF.

The chain joins TRBV6-1 to TRBJ2-1; D is unclear. Trimming pared 5 bases from V and 6 bases from J, leaving 11 bases between. Germline assignment: CDR1 MNHNS and CDR2 SASEGT. This CDR3 is built from 13 residues. The CDR3 DNA sequence: TGTGCCAGCAGTTCGACATTCGGCAATGAGCAGTTCTTC. This translates into CASSSTFGNEQFF.

This clonotype was detected only a few times. This CDR3 is CASSPRIPRTVGTEAFF. The CDR3 DNA reads as TGCGCCAGCAGCCCTCGGATACCTCGGACAGTGGGGACTGAAGCTTTCTTT. The rearrangement joins TRBV4-1 to TRBJ1-1, with a tentative D call TRBD1 (6 bases). Germline V gives CDR1 MGHRA, CDR2 YSYEKL. The ends were cut back, 4 bases at V and 5 bases at J, with 23 bases in the middle. This CDR3 spans 17 amino acids.

Many counts were recorded for this clonotype. The V gene is TRBV6-1, the J gene TRBJ2-5; 7 bases map to TRBD1. Germline CDR1 MNHNS, CDR2 SASEGT. The CDR3 sequence is 12 residues long. V dropped 8 bases and J dropped 5; count of bases not matched to a gene: 5. CDR3 amino acids: CASFDRAETQYF. The CDR3 DNA follows: TGTGCCAGCTTCGACAGGGCCGAGACCCAGTACTTC.

This clonotype has ten or more counts. The chain recombines TRBV6-1 with TRBJ2-3; D unclear. In germline, CDR1 is MNHNS, CDR2 SASEGT. Between the trimmed V and J ends, which lost 5 bases and 0 bases, there was a span of 9 bases. The CDR3 has 14 amino acids. The chain's CDR3 is CASSYYTSTDTQYF. The CDR3 DNA reads TGTGCCAGCAGTTATTACACTAGCACAGATACGCAGTATTTT.

The sample holds many counts of this clonotype. The chain links TRBV5-1 to TRBJ2-7, with 7 bases aligning to TRBD2. Germline CDR1 and CDR2: SGHRS and YFSETQ. The length of the CDR3 is 14 residues. V lost 1 base and J lost 4; bases outside the gene matches: 5. The CDR3 sequence: CASSLSAGVYEQYF. In DNA form, the CDR3 reads TGCGCCAGCAGCTTGTCGGCGGGAGTATACGAGCAGTACTTC.

This clonotype has more than one count but fewer than ten. This chain joins TRBV27 and TRBJ2-7; no clear D. Trimming took off 3 bases at V and 6 bases at J, with 9 bases between the two ends. CDR3 size: 12 residues. CDR1 and CDR2 (germline): MNHEY, SMNVEV (reference sequence). CDR3 region: CASSFWGSEQYF. DNA for the CDR3: TGTGCCAGCAGTTTCTGGGGATCCGAGCAGTACTTC.

The genes are TRBV5-1 and TRBJ2-5; tentatively, D is TRBD2 (6 bases). CDR1 and CDR2 (germline): SGHRS, YFSETQ. The V end lost 4 bases, the J end lost 3 bases, and 28 bases lay between the germline ends. CDR3 size: 19 residues. The CDR3 region has the DNA TGCGCCAGCAGCCAAATTCCGGGAGTTCCGCTCCTTCCAAAAGAGACCCAGTACTTC. Amino acids: CASSQIPGVPLLPKETQYF. Supplemented by reference TRBV5-1 and TRBJ2-5, the full variable domain reads KAGVTQTPRYLIKTRGQQVTLSCSPISGHRSVSWYQQTPGQGLQFLFEYFSETQRNKGNFPGRFSGRQFSNSRSEMNVSTLELGDSALYLCASSQIPGVPLLPKETQYFGPGTRLLVL.

The table lists this clonotype with a few counts. The V call is TRBV2, the J call TRBJ2-5, with D unresolved. This CDR3 comprises 11 residues. Germline V CDR1 and CDR2: SNHLY, FYNNEI. Trimming pared 2 bases from V and 5 bases from J, leaving 3 bases between. This CDR3 is CASSEYETQYF. The CDR3 bases are TGTGCCAGCAGTGAATATGAGACCCAGTACTTC.

Remarks on this clonotype: Possible read error: a much larger clone is one base away. The CDR3 DNA sequence: TGTGCCAGCAGCCAACGAGCGGGGGGATACTTAGGTACGCAGTATTTT. It encodes CASSQRAGGYLGTQYF. This chain joins TRBV14 and TRBJ2-3; 9 bases fit TRBD2. Trimming took 2 bases from V and 8 from J; bases not matched to a gene: 11. Germline loops: CDR1 SGHDN, CDR2 FVKESK. This CDR3 comprises 16 residues. The full variable domain, in which reference TRBV14 and TRBJ2-3 provide the parts outside the CDR3, is EAGVTQFPSHSVIEKGQTVTLRCDPISGHDNLYWYRRVMGKEIKFLLHFVKESKQDESGMPNNRFLAERTGGTYSTLKVQPAELEDSGVYFCASSQRAGGYLGTQYFGPGTRLTVL.

In this sample, this clonotype turned up many times. The chain couples TRBV12-3 or TRBV12-4 to TRBJ2-7, with 11 positions matching TRBD2. There are 15 residues in the CDR3. J was trimmed by 6 bases and V by 2 bases; bases with no gene match: 6. The CDR3 sequence: CASSLIAGGPSEQYF. CDR3 DNA: TGTGCCAGCAGTTTAATAGCGGGAGGGCCTAGCGAGCAGTACTTC.

Ten or more counts support this clonotype. The chain carries TRBV7-8 and TRBJ2-3, with D unresolved. V lost 0 bases and J lost 2, with 6 bases in between. Germline-derived CDR1 and CDR2 are SGHVS and FQNEAQ. The CDR3 has 14 amino acids. In nucleotides, the CDR3 is TGTGCCAGCAGCTTAGCAACCTACACAGATACGCAGTATTTT. Protein product: CASSLATYTDTQYF. Full variable domain (rest looked up from reference TRBV7-8 and TRBJ2-3): GAGVSQSPRYKVAKRGQDVALRCDPISGHVSLFWYQQALGQGPEFLTYFQNEAQLDKSGLPSDRFFAERPEGSVSTLKIQRTQQEDSAVYLCASSLATYTDTQYFGPGTRLTVL.

Many counts were recorded for this clonotype. The V gene is TRBV18, the J gene TRBJ1-2; D is possibly TRBD1 (5 bases). CDR1 and CDR2 from the germline V gene are KGHSH and LQKENI. Trimming took 0 bases from V and 4 from J, leaving 12 bases between them. The length of the CDR3 is 15 residues. The CDR3 reads CASSPPGTDGYGYTF. CDR3 nucleotide sequence: TGTGCCAGCTCACCACCGGGGACCGATGGCTATGGCTACACCTTC.

The chain recombines TRBV5-1 with TRBJ1-6; D unclear. Germline-derived CDR1 and CDR2 are SGHRS and YFSETQ. Deletions cut 5 bases from V and 3 bases from J, with 12 bases between. The CDR3 consists of 15 residues. CDR3 amino acids: CASSIEGFYNSPLHF. CDR3 nucleotide sequence: TGCGCCAGCAGTATTGAAGGGTTCTATAATTCACCCCTCCACTTT.

A few counts support this clonotype. The chain combines TRBV29-1 with TRBJ2-4, with TRBD1 matching over 12 bases. The CDR3 has 20 residues. Unmatched junction bases numbered 16, after V lost 4 bases and J lost 0 bases. Germline V gene lookup returns CDR1 SQVTM and CDR2 ANQGSEA. CDR3 in DNA: TGCAGCGTTGGTCGTTTCTGGGACAGGGGGCAAGGGTTAGCCAAAAACATTCAGTACTTC. It is translated as CSVGRFWDRGQGLAKNIQYF.